Listed below are T cell receptor beta chains from one sample, sequenced in a study of Graves' ophthalmopathy and Graves' hyperthyroidism. TCRdb reanalysed the multiplex PCR reads using MiXCR and keeps one entry per CDR3 protein. The sample consists of 1 million to 1.3 million distinct CDR3 sequences, about two fifths of them appearing once. Sequenced input: peripheral blood or thyroid tissue (not recorded which). All receptors derive from an adult man with Graves' hyperthyroidism. Each CDR3 is given with its conserved first and last residue. A D gene is named only where the DNA matches it firmly. Clone size, where shown, is once, few, many, or a class for clones that have expanded.

V,D,size,J,DNA,CDR3
TRBV10-3,NA,NA,TRBJ2-1,TGTGCCATCACCCACAGGGATGGGAATGAGCAGTTCTTC,CAITHRDGNEQFF
TRBV7-3,TRBD1,many,TRBJ2-7,TGTGCCAGCAGCTCACAGGGGGCGCAGGACGAGCAGTACTTC,CASSSQGAQDEQYF
TRBV13,NA,many,TRBJ2-5,TGTGCCAGCAGCTTAGCCTTTGGGGGCCAAGAGACCCAGTACTTC,CASSLAFGGQETQYF
TRBV20-1,NA,NA,TRBJ1-4,TGCAGTGCTAGAGATCCGGTTAATGAAAAACTGTTTTTT,CSARDPVNEKLFF
TRBV9,NA,many,TRBJ1-1,NA,CASSVGTGTETFF
TRBV4-3,NA,NA,TRBJ1-6,TGCGCCAGCAGCCAAAGTAGGGATATGAAATCACCCCTCCACTTT,CASSQSRDMKSPLHF
TRBV29-1,TRBD2,many,TRBJ2-5,TGCAGCGTGAGGAACAGCGGGGGGTTTGAGACCCAGTACTTC,CSVRNSGGFETQYF
TRBV20-1,TRBD2,NA,TRBJ2-5,TGCAGTGCCCGGACTAGCGGGGGGGCCTCCCAAGAGACCCAGTACTTC,CSARTSGGASQETQYF
TRBV12-3/TRBV12-4,TRBD1,many,TRBJ2-7,TGTGCCAGCAGTCACGACAGGGGGTACTACGAGCAGTACTTC,CASSHDRGYYEQYF
TRBV6-6,TRBD2,NA,TRBJ2-5,TGTGCCAGCAGTTTCAGCGGGGGGGCCCAAGAGACCCAGTACTTC,CASSFSGGAQETQYF
TRBV10-2,TRBD1,NA,TRBJ1-2,TGTGCCAGCAGTGAACAAGGGGGACAGCTCGCGGGGGGCTACACCTTC,CASSEQGGQLAGGYTF
TRBV10-1,TRBD1,once,TRBJ2-7,TGCGCCACCTCGGCTCGGACAGGCACCTACGAGCAGTACTTC,CATSARTGTYEQYF
TRBV10-3,NA,few,TRBJ1-3,TGTGCCAGCAGCTTTGTAAGCTCTGGAAACACCATATATTTT,CASSFVSSGNTIYF
TRBV10-3,TRBD2,NA,TRBJ2-4,TGTGCCATCAGTGAACAGCGGGAGGGCGCCAAGGACTTC,CAISEQREGAKDF
TRBV9,TRBD1,many,TRBJ2-5,TGTGCCAGCAGCACCCAACAGGGGGCGAGCGGAGAGACCCAGTACTTC,CASSTQQGASGETQYF
TRBV12-3/TRBV12-4,NA,few,TRBJ1-2,TGTGCCAGCAGAGCAGACAGTTCATCCTACTATGGCTACACCTTC,CASRADSSSYYGYTF
TRBV10-2,NA,many,TRBJ1-1,TGCGCCAGCAGTGAGAACTTAATGGCTGAAGCTTTCTTT,CASSENLMAEAFF
TRBV7-9,NA,many,TRBJ2-5,TGTGCCAGCAGCTTAGGGGACACTCACCAAGAGACCCAGTACTTC,CASSLGDTHQETQYF
TRBV11-2,NA,NA,TRBJ1-2,TGTGCCAGCAGCCCCACGGGACCTAGCTATGGCTACACCTTC,CASSPTGPSYGYTF
TRBV2,NA,NA,TRBJ1-6,TGTGCCAGCAGTGTGGACATCGGATATTCACCCCTCCACTTT,CASSVDIGYSPLHF
TRBV14,NA,many,TRBJ1-2,TGTGCCAGCAGCTCCCGACAGCACTATGGCTACACCTTC,CASSSRQHYGYTF
TRBV2,TRBD1,many,TRBJ1-1,TGTGCCAGCAGTCCGAGGGGGCGCGAATCTGAAGCTTTCTTT,CASSPRGRESEAFF
TRBV5-6,NA,few,TRBJ2-2,TGTGCCAGCAGCCAAATGGGGGGTGCCGGGGAGCTGTTTTTT,CASSQMGGAGELFF
TRBV5-1,NA,NA,TRBJ1-4,TGCGCCAGCAGCTCCCTTCAGACAGCAACTAATGAAAAACTGCTTTTT,CASSSLQTATNEKLLF
TRBV2,NA,once,TRBJ1-2,TGTGCCGGCAGTGAGAGAGGGGACCATGGCTACACCTTC,CAGSERGDHGYTF
TRBV20-1,NA,many,TRBJ2-2,TGCAGTGCTAGAGTTTTGGGGGAGCTGTTTTTT,CSARVLGELFF
TRBV10-3,NA,NA,TRBJ2-5,TGTGCCATCAGTGAGACCACGGGTAGCAATCAGCCCCAGTACTTC,CAISETTGSNQPQYF
TRBV29-1,NA,many,TRBJ1-2,TGCAGCGTTCCAGAAGAGGGGGGGGCTTACTATGGCTACACCTTC,CSVPEEGGAYYGYTF
TRBV20-1,TRBD1,NA,TRBJ1-5,TGCAGTGCTATTGATCGGACAGGGGGCAATCAGCCCCAGCATTTT,CSAIDRTGGNQPQHF
TRBV20-1,NA,few,TRBJ1-2,TGCAGTGCTAGGATCAGCTATGGCTACACCTTC,CSARISYGYTF
TRBV12-3/TRBV12-4,NA,many,TRBJ1-6,TGTGCCAGCAGCTCCACGCGAGATTCACCCCTCCACTTT,CASSSTRDSPLHF
TRBV29-1,NA,many,TRBJ2-7,TGCAGCGTTCGGGATGACAGGAGCTACGAGCAGTACTTC,CSVRDDRSYEQYF
TRBV20-1,TRBD1,many,TRBJ1-1,TGCAGTGCTAGAGATTACAGGGGTAGGACTGAAGCTTTCTTT,CSARDYRGRTEAFF
TRBV25-1,NA,NA,TRBJ2-7,TGTGCCAGCAGTGAGGCTAGCGAGGTGGGTGAGCAGTACTTC,CASSEASEVGEQYF
TRBV10-3,NA,few,TRBJ2-2,TGTGCCATCAGTGAATTGGGGGGGGGCGCGAACACCGGGGAGCTGTTTTTT,CAISELGGGANTGELFF
TRBV2,NA,NA,TRBJ2-6,TGTGCCACCAGTGACCGCGCCGGGGCCAACGTCCTGACTTTC,CATSDRAGANVLTF
TRBV6-4,NA,few,TRBJ1-2,TGTGCCAGCAGTCGATGGGGGGCCTCAGCTGTTGACTACACCTTC,CASSRWGASAVDYTF
TRBV10-3,NA,many,TRBJ1-1,TGTGCCATCACTGATGACAGGCAGAGGACTGAAGCTTTCTTT,CAITDDRQRTEAFF
TRBV9,TRBD2,many,TRBJ2-7,TGTGCCAGCAGCGTAGGGGGCGGGAGGTACTCCTACGAGCAGTACTTC,CASSVGGGRYSYEQYF
TRBV10-3,NA,few,TRBJ1-4,TGTGCCATCGGCGGGACTGCAACTAATGAAAAACTGTTTTTT,CAIGGTATNEKLFF
TRBV20-1,TRBD1,few,TRBJ2-7,TGCAGTGCTGAAGGGGACAGGGGGGCCTACGAGCAGTACTTC,CSAEGDRGAYEQYF
TRBV2,NA,many,TRBJ1-2,TGTGCCAGCAGTGACAAGACAGTCTATGGCTACACCTTC,CASSDKTVYGYTF
TRBV6-5,NA,NA,TRBJ2-2,TGTGCCAGCACCTACCACGGGGAGCTGTTTTTT,CASTYHGELFF
TRBV29-1,NA,NA,TRBJ2-6,TGCAGCGTTGAACAGGGTTTTGGGGCCAACGTCCTGACTTTC,CSVEQGFGANVLTF
TRBV5-6,NA,NA,TRBJ2-5,TGTGCCAGCAGCAGCTGGGACGCAGGGATCCAGTACTTC,CASSSWDAGIQYF
TRBV7-2,NA,NA,TRBJ2-7,TGTGCCAGCAGCTTAGTGGGCCCAAGCTCCTACGAGCAGTACTTC,CASSLVGPSSYEQYF
TRBV7-1,TRBD2,NA,TRBJ2-5,TGTGCCAGCAGCTCCTTTCCGGGGGGAGAGACCCAGTACTTC,CASSSFPGGETQYF
TRBV4-2,NA,many,TRBJ2-6,TGTGCCAGCAGCGACGATGACAACTCTGGGGCCAACGTCCTGACTTTC,CASSDDDNSGANVLTF
TRBV12-3/TRBV12-4,NA,many,TRBJ1-2,TGTGCCAGCAGTTCTCGTGATCCCTATGGCTACACCTTC,CASSSRDPYGYTF
TRBV28,NA,few,TRBJ2-7,TGTGCCAGCAGTCCCCCGGGACGGGGAACCTACGAGCAGTACTTC,CASSPPGRGTYEQYF
TRBV7-2,TRBD1,NA,TRBJ2-5,TGTGCCAGCAGCTTGCCCGGGACAGGGTTGGAGACCCAGTACTTC,CASSLPGTGLETQYF
TRBV20-1,NA,many,TRBJ2-7,TGCAGTGCTAACGCACCTAGCGCGAGCTCCTACGAGCAGTACTTC,CSANAPSASSYEQYF
TRBV29-1,NA,many,TRBJ1-1,TGCAGCGTACCCAGACCTCAACGTCGGGGAGCTTTCTTT,CSVPRPQRRGAFF
TRBV28,NA,few,TRBJ2-7,TGTGCCAGCAGCCCTATTTATAGGCAGGACGAGCAGTACTTC,CASSPIYRQDEQYF